The 2 T cell receptor beta chains presented below share a single source sample, sequenced in a study of early T cells in non-severe SARS-CoV-2 infection. MiXCR, run by TCRdb on the 5' RACE reads, gives a single entry per CDR3 protein. The table lists about 98,000 distinct CDR3 sequences, approximately 10% of them singletons. What was sequenced was whole blood. Source of these receptors: an adult who was a healthcare worker with PCR-confirmed SARS-CoV-2 infection or an uninfected control (not recorded which).

This clonotype was detected many times. V usage is TRBV16 and J usage is TRBJ1-1; no reliable D call. The CDR3 has 15 amino acids. Trimming left V 0 bases short and J 0 bases short, with 8 bases between. CDR1 is KGHSY, CDR2 FQNENV, per germline. For the CDR3, the DNA is TGTGCCAGCAGCCAATCGGATAGGTTGAACACTGAAGCTTTCTTT. It encodes CASSQSDRLNTEAFF.

This chain joins TRBV7-6 and TRBJ2-2; D not certain. Germline CDR1 is SGHVS and CDR2 is FNYEAQ. This CDR3 has 18 residues. The V gene lost 5 bases and the J gene lost 3 bases, with 22 bases spanning the gap. Written as DNA, the CDR3 is TGTGCCAGCAGCACCCCGGGCTCCCTAACGCTTGACACCGGGGAGCTGTTTTTT. Encoded protein: CASSTPGSLTLDTGELFF.